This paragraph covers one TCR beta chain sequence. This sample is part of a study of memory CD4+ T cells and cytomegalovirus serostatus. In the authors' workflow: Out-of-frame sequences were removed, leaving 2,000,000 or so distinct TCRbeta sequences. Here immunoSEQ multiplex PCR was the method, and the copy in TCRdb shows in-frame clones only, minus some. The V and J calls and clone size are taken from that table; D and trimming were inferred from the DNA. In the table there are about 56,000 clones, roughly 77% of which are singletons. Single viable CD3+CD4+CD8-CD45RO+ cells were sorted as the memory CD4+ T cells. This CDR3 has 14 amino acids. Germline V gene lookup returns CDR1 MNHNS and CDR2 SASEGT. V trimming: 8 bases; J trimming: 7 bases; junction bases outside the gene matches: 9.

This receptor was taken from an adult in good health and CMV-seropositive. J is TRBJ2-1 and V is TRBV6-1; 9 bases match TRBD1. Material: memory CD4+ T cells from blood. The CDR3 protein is CASRTGGDVNEQFF. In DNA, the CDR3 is TGTGCCAGCCGCACAGGGGGCGATGTAAATGAGCAGTTCTTC.